This T cell receptor beta chain was recovered during a study of T cell responses to AZD1222 COVID-19 vaccine. To note about this clone: The antigen is unknown.

CDR1 and CDR2 from the germline V gene are SGHTA and FQGNSA. V gave up 6 bases and J gave up 4 bases; unmatched junction bases: 7. The CDR3 is 14 residues long. Regarding the study as a whole: Donors, mostly white British, included more females; clonal diversity was possibly underestimated. Nearly half of spike-specific TCRs reportedly go after variant regions that carry no mutations.

The method was immunoSEQ multiplex PCR; TCRdb's version includes in-frame clones alone and lacks a portion of them. The profile shows 170,000 or so clones, about nine tenths of them singletons. The chain uses TRBV7-2 and TRBJ2-5, with 8 bases that match TRBD2. The sample in question was peripheral blood, obtained on day 0 of AZD1222 vaccination. This sequence originates from an adult in good health. CDR3 sequence: CASRPTSGGETQYF. CDR3 sequence (DNA): TGTGCCAGCAGACCCACTAGCGGCGGAGAGACCCAGTACTTC.